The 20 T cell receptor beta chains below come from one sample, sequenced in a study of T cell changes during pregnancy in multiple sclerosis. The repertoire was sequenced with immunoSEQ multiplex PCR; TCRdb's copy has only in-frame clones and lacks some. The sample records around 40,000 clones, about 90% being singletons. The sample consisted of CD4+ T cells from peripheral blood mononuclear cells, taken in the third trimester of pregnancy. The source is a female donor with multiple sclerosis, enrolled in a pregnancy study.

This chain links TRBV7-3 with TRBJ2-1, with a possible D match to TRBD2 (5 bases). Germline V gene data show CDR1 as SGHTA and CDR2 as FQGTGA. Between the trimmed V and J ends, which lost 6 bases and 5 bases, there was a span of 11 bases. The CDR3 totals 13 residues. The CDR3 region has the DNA TGTGCCAGCAGTTTGGACTTAAACAATGAGCAGTTCTTC. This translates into CASSLDLNNEQFF.

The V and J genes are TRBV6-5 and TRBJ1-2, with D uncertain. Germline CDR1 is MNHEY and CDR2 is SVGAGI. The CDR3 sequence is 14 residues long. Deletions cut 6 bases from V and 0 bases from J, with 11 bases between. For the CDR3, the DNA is TGTGCCAGCAGGTACAGCTCCCCTAACTATGGCTACACCTTC. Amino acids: CASRYSSPNYGYTF.

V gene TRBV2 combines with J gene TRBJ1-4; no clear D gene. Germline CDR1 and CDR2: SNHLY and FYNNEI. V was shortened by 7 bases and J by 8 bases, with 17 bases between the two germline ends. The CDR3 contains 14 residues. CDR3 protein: CASNDRREEEKLFF. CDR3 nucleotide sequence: TGTGCCAGCAATGATCGGCGGGAAGAGGAAAAACTGTTTTTT.

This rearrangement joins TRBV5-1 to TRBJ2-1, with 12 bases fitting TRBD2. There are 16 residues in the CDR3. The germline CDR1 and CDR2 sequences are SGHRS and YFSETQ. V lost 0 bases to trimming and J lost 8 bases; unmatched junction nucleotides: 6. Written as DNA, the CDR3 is TGCGCCAGCAGCTTGGAGACTAGCGGGAGTAGGCATGAGCAGTTCTTC. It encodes CASSLETSGSRHEQFF.

This chain's CDR3 is CASSPQEGLNEKLFF. The CDR3 coding sequence is TGTGCCAGCAGCCCCCAGGAGGGGCTTAATGAAAAACTGTTTTTT. V gene TRBV7-2 combines with J gene TRBJ1-4, with a tentative D call TRBD1 (5 bases). Germline CDR1 reads SGHTA; CDR2 reads FQGNSA. The V end was cut by 5 bases, the J end by 4 bases, with 14 bases between. The CDR3 consists of 15 residues.

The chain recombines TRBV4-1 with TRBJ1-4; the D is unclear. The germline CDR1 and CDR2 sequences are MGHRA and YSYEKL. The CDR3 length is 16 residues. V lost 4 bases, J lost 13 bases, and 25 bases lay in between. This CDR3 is CASSRSPTDPLGGLFF. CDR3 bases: TGCGCCAGCAGCCGATCCCCGACGGACCCTTTGGGAGGACTGTTTTTT.

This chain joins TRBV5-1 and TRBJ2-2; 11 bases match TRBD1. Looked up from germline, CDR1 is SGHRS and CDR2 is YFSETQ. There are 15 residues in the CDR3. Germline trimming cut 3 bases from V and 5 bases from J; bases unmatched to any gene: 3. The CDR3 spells CASSSGTGGTGELFF. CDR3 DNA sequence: TGCGCCAGCAGCTCCGGGACAGGGGGGACCGGGGAGCTGTTTTTT.

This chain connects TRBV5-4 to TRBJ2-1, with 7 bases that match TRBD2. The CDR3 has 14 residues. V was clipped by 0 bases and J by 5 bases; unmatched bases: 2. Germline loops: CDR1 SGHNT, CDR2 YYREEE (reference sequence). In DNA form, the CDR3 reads TGTGCCAGCAGCTTGGGGGACTACCACAATGAGCAGTTCTTC. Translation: CASSLGDYHNEQFF.

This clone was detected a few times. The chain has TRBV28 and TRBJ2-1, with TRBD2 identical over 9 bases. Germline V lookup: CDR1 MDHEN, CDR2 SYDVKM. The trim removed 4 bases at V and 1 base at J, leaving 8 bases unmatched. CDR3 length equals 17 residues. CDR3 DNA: TGTGCCAGCAGTTCCGCGCGGGAGGGAGGTTCCTACAATGAGCAGTTCTTC. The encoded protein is CASSSAREGGSYNEQFF.

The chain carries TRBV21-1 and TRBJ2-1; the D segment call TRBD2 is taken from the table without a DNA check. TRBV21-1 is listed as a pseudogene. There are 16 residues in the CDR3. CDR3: CASSKSGTNVYNEQFF. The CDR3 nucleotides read TGTGCCAGCAGCAAGTCCGGGACTAATGTCTACAATGAGCAGTTCTTC.

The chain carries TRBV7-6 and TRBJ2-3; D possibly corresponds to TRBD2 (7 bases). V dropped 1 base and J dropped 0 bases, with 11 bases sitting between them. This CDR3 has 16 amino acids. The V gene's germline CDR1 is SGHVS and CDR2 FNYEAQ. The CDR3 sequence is CASSLGGGPSTDTQYF. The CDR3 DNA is TGTGCCAGCAGCTTAGGGGGGGGGCCAAGCACAGATACGCAGTATTTT. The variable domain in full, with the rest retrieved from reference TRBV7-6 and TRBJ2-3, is GAGVSQSPRYKVTKRGQDVALRCDPISGHVSLYWYRQALGQGPEFLTYFNYEAQQDKSGLPNDRFSAERPEGSISTLTIQRTEQRDSAMYRCASSLGGGPSTDTQYFGPGTRLTVL.

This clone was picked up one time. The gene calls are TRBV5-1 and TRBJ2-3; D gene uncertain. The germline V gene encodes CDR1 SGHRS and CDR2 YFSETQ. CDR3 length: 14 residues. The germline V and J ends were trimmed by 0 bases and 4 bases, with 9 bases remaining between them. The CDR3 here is CASSLEASADTQYF. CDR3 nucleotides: TGCGCCAGCAGCTTGGAGGCGAGCGCAGATACGCAGTATTTT.

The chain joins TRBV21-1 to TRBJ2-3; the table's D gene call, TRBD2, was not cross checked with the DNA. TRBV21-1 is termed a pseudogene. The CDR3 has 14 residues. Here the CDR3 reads CATRSGDFTDTQYF. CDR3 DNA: TGTGCCACCCGGAGCGGGGACTTCACAGATACGCAGTATTTT.

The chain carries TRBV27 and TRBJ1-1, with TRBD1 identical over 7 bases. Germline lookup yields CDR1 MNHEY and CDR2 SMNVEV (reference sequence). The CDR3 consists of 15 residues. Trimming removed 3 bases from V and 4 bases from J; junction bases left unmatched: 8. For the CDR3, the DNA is TGTGCCAGCAGTTTGATAGACAGGGTCACCACTGAAGCTTTCTTT. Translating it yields CASSLIDRVTTEAFF.

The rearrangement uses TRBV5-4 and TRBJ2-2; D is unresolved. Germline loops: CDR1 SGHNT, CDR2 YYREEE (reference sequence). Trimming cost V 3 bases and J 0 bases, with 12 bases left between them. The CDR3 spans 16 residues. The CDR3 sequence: CASSSRYGTNTGELFF. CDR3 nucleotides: TGTGCCAGCAGCTCCCGGTACGGTACGAACACCGGGGAGCTGTTTTTT.

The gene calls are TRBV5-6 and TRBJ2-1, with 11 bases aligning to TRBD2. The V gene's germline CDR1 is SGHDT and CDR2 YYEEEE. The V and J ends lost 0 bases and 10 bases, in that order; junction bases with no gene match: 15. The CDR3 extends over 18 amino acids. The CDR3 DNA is TGTGCCAGCAGCTTGGGGGGGTATAGCGGGAGGGCCTTGAGAGAGCAGTTCTTC. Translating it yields CASSLGGYSGRALREQFF. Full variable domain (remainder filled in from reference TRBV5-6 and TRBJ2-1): DAGVTQSPTHLIKTRGQQVTLRCSPKSGHDTVSWYQQALGQGPQFIFQYYEEEERQRGNFPDRFSGHQFPNYSSELNVNALLLGDSALYLCASSLGGYSGRALREQFFGPGTRLTVL.

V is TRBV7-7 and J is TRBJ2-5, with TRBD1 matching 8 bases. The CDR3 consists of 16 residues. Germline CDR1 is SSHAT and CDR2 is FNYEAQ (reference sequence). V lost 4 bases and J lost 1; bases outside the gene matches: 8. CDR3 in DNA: TGTGCCAGCAGCTCCGGGGACAGGCCCTCCCAAGAGACCCAGTACTTC. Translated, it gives CASSSGDRPSQETQYF.

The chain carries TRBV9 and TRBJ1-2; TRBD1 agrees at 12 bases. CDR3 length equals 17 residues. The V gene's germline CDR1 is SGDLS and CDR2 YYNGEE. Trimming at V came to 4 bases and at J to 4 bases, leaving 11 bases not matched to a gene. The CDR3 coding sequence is TGTGCCAGCAGCCGGGGAGGGACAGGGGGCGCCTCCTATGGCTACACCTTC. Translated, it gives CASSRGGTGGASYGYTF.

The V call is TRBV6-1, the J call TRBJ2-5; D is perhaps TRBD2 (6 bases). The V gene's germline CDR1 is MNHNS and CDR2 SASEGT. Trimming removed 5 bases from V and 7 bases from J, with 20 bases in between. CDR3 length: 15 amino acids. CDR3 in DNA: TGTGCCAGCAGTTCTCTTCAGAGGCGGGGTGGGACCCAGTACTTC. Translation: CASSSLQRRGGTQYF.

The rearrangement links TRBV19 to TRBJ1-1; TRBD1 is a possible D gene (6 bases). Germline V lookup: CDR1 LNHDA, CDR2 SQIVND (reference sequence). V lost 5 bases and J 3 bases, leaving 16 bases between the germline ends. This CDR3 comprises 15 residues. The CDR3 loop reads CASSPYRDGDTEAFF. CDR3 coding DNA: TGTGCCAGTAGTCCGTACAGGGACGGGGACACTGAAGCTTTCTTT.